This TCR beta chain originates from a study of patients and donors after allogeneic stem cell transplantation. A few counts support this clonotype. V was pared by 0 bases and J by 0 bases, with 13 bases between. CDR3 length: 16 amino acids. The germline gives CDR1 SGHRS, CDR2 YFSETQ. MiXCR was run by TCRdb on the RT-PCR reads, yielding one entry per CDR3 protein. Among hundreds of thousands of distinct CDR3 sequences, roughly 16% were seen once, and the ten largest hold 6% to 8%. J is TRBJ2-7 and V is TRBV5-1, with D perhaps TRBD1 or TRBD2 (7 bases each). Sequencing was carried out using blood, either unsorted or a sorted T cell fraction (not recorded which). This receptor was identified in a human donor who was either an allogeneic HSCT recipient or a stem cell or donor lymphocyte infusion donor (not recorded which). It is not recorded whose cells these are; they may come from a transplant donor. The CDR3, as DNA: TGCGCCAGCAGCTTGGGGGGGGGGACAGCCTCCTACGAGCAGTACTTC. This translates into CASSLGGGTASYEQYF. The whole variable domain, remainder taken from reference TRBV5-1 and TRBJ2-7, is KAGVTQTPRYLIKTRGQQVTLSCSPISGHRSVSWYQQTPGQGLQFLFEYFSETQRNKGNFPGRFSGRQFSNSRSEMNVSTLELGDSALYLCASSLGGGTASYEQYFGPGTRLTVT.